Included here is one TCR beta chain sequence, with context. The source of the sample is a study of T cell responses to AZD1222 COVID-19 vaccine. Method: immunoSEQ multiplex PCR; TCRdb's copy keeps in-frame clones and lacks some. The table has 100,000 to 150,000 clones, around 87% seen once. Per the germline V gene, CDR1 is MNHEY and CDR2 is SVGEGT. The V end was cut by 4 bases, the J end by 5 bases, with 14 bases between. This CDR3 contains 14 residues. The V and J genes are TRBV6-2 or TRBV6-3 and TRBJ2-5; TRBD2 might be the D (5 bases). Sequenced material: peripheral blood, taken on day 0 of AZD1222 vaccination. This clonotype originated in an adult in good health. Here the CDR3 reads CASSFGGLPETQYF. The CDR3 DNA reads TGTGCCAGCAGTTTTGGCGGACTCCCGGAGACCCAGTACTTC.